These 32 T cell receptor beta chains were sequenced from one sample in a study of identical twins. MiXCR, applied by TCRdb to the 5' RACE reads, yields one record per CDR3 protein. The sample includes around 230,000 distinct CDR3 sequences, around 9.6% of them seen just once. The specimen was memory (CD45RO+) T cells sorted from blood. The receptors originated from a woman between 18 and 29 years old in good health.

This chain connects TRBV7-9 to TRBJ2-1, with D hard to call. CDR3 size: 13 residues. Germline V gene lookup returns CDR1 SEHNR and CDR2 FQNEAQ (reference sequence). V shed 2 bases and J shed 7 bases, with 9 bases lying between them. The CDR3 loop is CASSLRLENEQFF. The CDR3 DNA is TGTGCCAGCAGCTTACGGCTTGAGAATGAGCAGTTCTTC.

The chain carries TRBV12-3 or TRBV12-4 and TRBJ2-2; 8 bases are a match to TRBD2. The length of the CDR3 is 17 residues. After removal of 1 base from V and 2 bases from J, the junction contained 6 bases not matched to a gene. The CDR3 nucleotides are TGTGCCAGCAGTTTAGTGAGGGCGGGGGGAAACACCGGGGAGCTGTTTTTT. This translates into CASSLVRAGGNTGELFF.

V is TRBV12-3 or TRBV12-4 and J is TRBJ2-7; D unclear. The CDR3 sequence is 13 residues long. Trimming pared 5 bases from V and 3 bases from J, leaving 11 bases between. This CDR3 reads CASSHTSSYEQYF. The CDR3, as DNA: TGTGCCAGCAGTCACACCTCGAGCTACGAGCAGTACTTC.

This clonotype was seen only a few times. The rearrangement links TRBV20-1 to TRBJ2-1, with D hard to call. The V end lost 3 bases, the J end lost 0 bases, and 12 bases lay between the germline ends. This CDR3 comprises 15 residues. Germline V lookup: CDR1 DFQATT, CDR2 SNEGSKA (reference sequence). CDR3 in DNA: TGCAGTGCTAGCGTGGACCTCTTCTCCTACAATGAGCAGTTCTTC. It is translated as CSASVDLFSYNEQFF.

This clonotype was detected ten times or more. This rearrangement joins TRBV5-6 to TRBJ2-7; no definite D call. V lost 3 bases to trimming and J lost 4 bases, with 5 bases between them. CDR1 is SGHDT, CDR2 YYEEEE, per germline. There are 11 residues in the CDR3. The CDR3 DNA sequence: TGTGCCAGCAGCTATGGATACGAGCAGTACTTC. The encoded protein is CASSYGYEQYF.

This clonotype was seen ten or more times. J is TRBJ2-4 and V is TRBV6-1; a possible D gene is TRBD1 (7 bases). Looked up from germline, CDR1 is MNHNS and CDR2 is SASEGT. The CDR3 has 15 amino acids. With 6 bases removed from V and 1 base from J, the gap between germline ends came to 13 bases. The CDR3 DNA sequence: TGTGCCAGCAGCCCACAGGGGAGGGCCAAAAACATTCAGTACTTC. Translated: CASSPQGRAKNIQYF.

Here the CDR3 reads CASSLGPQIRNNEQFF. In nucleotides, the CDR3 is TGTGCCAGCAGCCTGGGGCCCCAGATCAGGAACAATGAGCAGTTCTTC. J is TRBJ2-1 and V is TRBV5-6, with TRBD1 as a possible D gene (5 bases). Trimming took 4 bases from V and 5 from J, leaving 19 bases between them. This CDR3 has 16 residues. Germline CDR1 and CDR2: SGHDT and YYEEEE.

This clonotype was counted a few times. The chain links TRBV20-1 to TRBJ2-2; 9 bases are shared with TRBD2. V lost 3 bases to trimming and J lost 6 bases; unmatched junction nucleotides: 8. The CDR3 has 15 amino acids. Germline V gene sequence: CDR1 DFQATT, CDR2 SNEGSKA (reference sequence). The CDR3 region has the DNA TGCAGTGCTAGTTTGGCTAGCGGGACTTCCGGGGAGCTGTTTTTT. The encoded protein is CSASLASGTSGELFF.

Only a few counts were recorded for this clonotype. The CDR3 loop is CASTLNSGANVLTF. In DNA, the CDR3 is TGTGCCAGCACCCTGAACTCTGGGGCCAACGTCCTGACTTTC. The rearrangement joins TRBV7-2 to TRBJ2-6, with no clear D. V was cut by 7 bases and J by 0 bases, with 7 bases left in between. From germline, CDR1 is SGHTA and CDR2 FQGNSA. CDR3 size: 14 residues.

There are a few counts of this clonotype. The genes are TRBV20-1 and TRBJ1-2; TRBD1 agrees at 7 bases. Germline-derived CDR1 and CDR2 are DFQATT and SNEGSKA (reference sequence). The CDR3 spans 13 residues. The V gene end was trimmed by 5 bases and the J gene end by 5 bases; junction bases not matched to a gene: 8. CDR3 DNA sequence: TGCAGTGCTCCTACGTACAGGGGATATGGCTACACCTTC. Its translation: CSAPTYRGYGYTF.

This chain uses TRBV7-6 with TRBJ2-7; 8 bases align to TRBD2. The germline CDR1 and CDR2 sequences are SGHVS and FNYEAQ. V shed 5 bases and J 2 bases; nucleotides not matched to a gene: 5. The CDR3 has 14 residues. CDR3 residues: CASSPPGGAYEQYF. Written as DNA, the CDR3 is TGTGCCAGCAGCCCGCCGGGGGGGGCCTACGAGCAGTACTTC.

In its sample, this clonotype was seen a few times. The chain carries TRBV14 and TRBJ1-2; a weak D match, TRBD1 (5 bases). Deletions cut 1 base from V and 3 bases from J, with 9 bases between. The germline V gene has CDR1 SGHDN and CDR2 FVKESK. This CDR3 is 14 amino acids long. This chain's CDR3 is CASSQVRGDYGYTF. As DNA, the CDR3 is TGTGCCAGCAGCCAAGTAAGGGGAGACTATGGCTACACCTTC.

This clonotype was found a few times. This chain links TRBV20-1 with TRBJ2-5, with a possible D match to TRBD2 (6 bases). V gave up 3 bases and J gave up 4 bases, with 15 bases separating them. The CDR3 has 14 residues. Per the germline V gene, CDR1 is DFQATT and CDR2 is SNEGSKA (reference sequence). The CDR3 protein is CSASRGWDGETQYF. In DNA form, the CDR3 reads TGCAGTGCTAGTCGGGGGTGGGATGGAGAGACCCAGTACTTC.

This clonotype was detected a few times. The CDR3 nucleotides read TGTGCCAGCAGCGCCCTAGCGGGAGGTTTAAAGACCCAGTACTTC. Its protein product is CASSALAGGLKTQYF. The chain links TRBV2 to TRBJ2-5; 11 bases are a match to TRBD2. CDR1 SNHLY and CDR2 FYNNEI come from the germline V gene. Trimming removed 6 bases from V and 6 bases from J; junction bases left unmatched: 9. There are 15 residues in the CDR3.

This clonotype appeared a few times. This sequence joins TRBV29-1 and TRBJ1-5, with TRBD1 matching over 7 bases. This CDR3 region has 13 residues. Unmatched junction bases numbered 5, after V lost 4 bases and J lost 5 bases. The germline V gene has CDR1 SQVTM and CDR2 ANQGSEA. The CDR3 coding sequence is TGCAGCGTTGGAGAGGGGGCTGATCAGCCCCAGCATTTT. Its protein is CSVGEGADQPQHF.

The V call is TRBV7-2, the J call TRBJ2-3; maybe TRBD2 (6 bases). There are 14 residues in the CDR3. Germline CDR1 is SGHTA and CDR2 is FQGNSA. Trimming pared 3 bases from V and 2 bases from J, leaving 9 bases between. DNA for the CDR3: TGTGCCAGCAGCTTTGGAGGGTTCACAGATACGCAGTATTTT. Translation: CASSFGGFTDTQYF.

At least ten counts were recorded for this clonotype. The rearrangement links TRBV6-1 to TRBJ1-4; D remains ambiguous. Germline CDR1 and CDR2: MNHNS and SASEGT. CDR3 size: 13 residues. V dropped 6 bases and J dropped 2 bases, with 7 bases sitting between them. CDR3 nucleotides: TGTGCCAGCAGCGGTACGACTAATGAAAAACTGTTTTTT. Protein product: CASSGTTNEKLFF.

The V and J genes are TRBV4-3 and TRBJ2-5; 8 bases agree with TRBD2. From germline, CDR1 is LGHNA and CDR2 YSLEER. V was clipped by 3 bases and J by 1 base; unmatched bases: 4. The CDR3 is 15 amino acids. CDR3 DNA: TGCGCCAGCAGCCACCAACTAGCGGCCCAAGAGACCCAGTACTTC. This codes for CASSHQLAAQETQYF.

V usage is TRBV5-1 and J usage is TRBJ2-3, with a tentative D call TRBD2 (5 bases). V was shortened by 0 bases and J by 3 bases, with 11 bases between the two germline ends. The CDR3 extends over 15 amino acids. Germline lookup yields CDR1 SGHRS and CDR2 YFSETQ. CDR3 sequence: CASSLGGYGTDTQYF. The DNA for the CDR3 is TGCGCCAGCAGCTTGGGAGGGTACGGGACAGATACGCAGTATTTT.

This chain joins TRBV5-1 and TRBJ2-3; D is possibly TRBD1 (5 bases). The germline V gene encodes CDR1 SGHRS and CDR2 YFSETQ. The CDR3 extends over 15 amino acids. V shed 7 bases and J shed 2 bases, with 17 bases lying between them. DNA for the CDR3: TGCGCCAGCGGGCCAGGGCAGGTATACACAGATACGCAGTATTTT. Amino acid sequence: CASGPGQVYTDTQYF.

The chain has TRBV28 and TRBJ1-1, with D unresolved. The CDR3 is 14 amino acids. V was clipped by 2 bases and J by 5 bases, with 12 bases between them. Germline lookup yields CDR1 MDHEN and CDR2 SYDVKM. CDR3 nucleotides: TGTGCCAGCAGTTTAGGGGTAAGAGAGACTGAAGCTTTCTTT. Residues: CASSLGVRETEAFF.

This clonotype was detected ten times or more. The rearrangement joins TRBV18 to TRBJ1-4; the D gene is possibly TRBD1 (5 bases). The germline CDR1 and CDR2 sequences are KGHSH and LQKENI. The CDR3 is 14 residues long. V lost 6 bases and J 7 bases, leaving 15 bases between the germline ends. DNA of the CDR3: TGTGCCAGCTCTCAAGAGGGGATCGGTGAAAAACTGTTTTTT. Its translation is CASSQEGIGEKLFF.

This clonotype was detected ten times or more. The chain employs TRBV9 and TRBJ2-7; perhaps TRBD2 as D (6 bases). CDR3 size: 14 residues. Looked up from germline, CDR1 is SGDLS and CDR2 is YYNGEE. With 4 bases removed from V and 5 bases from J, the gap between germline ends came to 16 bases. CDR3 protein: CASSSWDSAHEQYF. Here the CDR3 DNA reads TGTGCCAGCAGCTCATGGGACTCCGCTCACGAGCAGTACTTC.

This clonotype was observed a few times. The rearrangement joins TRBV5-5 to TRBJ2-3, with TRBD1 matching 8 bases. V lost 6 bases, J lost 1 base, and 1 base stayed unmatched. CDR1 and CDR2 from the germline V gene are SGHKS and YYEKEE (reference sequence). The CDR3 spans 13 residues. The CDR3 coding sequence is TGTGCCAGCAAGGGACAGGGCACAGATACGCAGTATTTT. This gives the protein CASKGQGTDTQYF.

This clonotype was observed at least ten times. The rearrangement joins TRBV3-1 to TRBJ2-5, with TRBD2 identical over 10 bases. This CDR3 spans 17 amino acids. The trim removed 5 bases at V and 2 bases at J, leaving 11 bases unmatched. The germline gives CDR1 LGHDT, CDR2 YNNKEL (reference sequence). Here the CDR3 reads CASSKGALAGAQETQYF. The CDR3 DNA reads TGTGCCAGCAGCAAAGGGGCGCTAGCGGGAGCTCAAGAGACCCAGTACTTC.

The chain recombines TRBV29-1 with TRBJ1-1, with 7 bases matching TRBD1. This CDR3 region has 11 residues. V was clipped by 7 bases and J by 3 bases; unmatched bases: 2. Per the germline V gene, CDR1 is SQVTM and CDR2 is ANQGSEA. In DNA form, the CDR3 reads TGCAGCGGCGGGACAGACACTGAAGCTTTCTTT. Translating it yields CSGGTDTEAFF.

This clonotype was detected ten times or more. The chain carries TRBV12-3 or TRBV12-4 and TRBJ2-5; weak D call: TRBD2 (6 bases). The CDR3 has 13 amino acids. The CDR3 spells CAVRRTAGETQYF. The CDR3 DNA reads TGTGCTGTTAGAAGGACGGCGGGGGAGACCCAGTACTTC.

This clonotype was seen only a few times. The genes are TRBV12-3 or TRBV12-4 and TRBJ1-4; 7 bases line up with TRBD1. The J segment lost 7 bases and the V segment lost 7 bases, leaving 9 bases of the junction unmatched. The CDR3 spans 14 residues. In DNA, the CDR3 is TGTGCCAGCACCGGAGTAGGGGGCGGTGAAAAACTGTTTTTT. As protein: CASTGVGGGEKLFF.

This clonotype was detected many times. This chain uses TRBV2 with TRBJ2-1; 9 bases are shared with TRBD2. With 6 bases clipped from V and 6 bases from J, the junction kept 6 bases outside the gene matches. The CDR3 extends over 14 amino acids. Germline assignment: CDR1 SNHLY and CDR2 FYNNEI. This CDR3 is CASRVAGVINEQFF. The CDR3 nucleotides read TGTGCCAGCAGGGTAGCGGGAGTGATCAATGAGCAGTTCTTC.

This chain links TRBV7-3 with TRBJ2-5; TRBD1 agrees at 8 bases. V lost 5 bases, J lost 4 bases, and 12 bases stayed unmatched. Germline V gives CDR1 SGHTA, CDR2 FQGTGA. The CDR3 covers 16 residues. The CDR3 region has the DNA TGTGCCAGCAGCAACAACCCAGGGGGCCGGGGAGAGACCCAGTACTTC. It encodes CASSNNPGGRGETQYF.

The J gene is TRBJ2-3, the V gene TRBV20-1; 12 nucleotides agree with TRBD2. Trimming took 1 base from V and 3 from J; bases not matched to a gene: 5. CDR3 length equals 16 residues. CDR1 is DFQATT, CDR2 SNEGSKA, per germline (reference sequence). The CDR3 loop is CSARGLAGVGTDTQYF. Here the CDR3 DNA reads TGCAGTGCTAGAGGACTAGCGGGAGTGGGGACAGATACGCAGTATTTT.

This clonotype was seen at least ten times. The gene calls are TRBV5-6 and TRBJ1-6; D gene ambiguous. The ends were cut back, 3 bases at V and 0 bases at J, with 10 bases in the middle. In germline, CDR1 is SGHDT, CDR2 YYEEEE. This CDR3 region has 16 residues. CDR3 bases: TGTGCCAGCAGCTCCCTCAGGAGCTCCTATAATTCACCCCTCCACTTT. Translation gives CASSSLRSSYNSPLHF.